This entry lists 22 T cell receptor beta chains sequenced from one sample in a study of T cell changes during pregnancy in multiple sclerosis. Clones were sequenced by immunoSEQ multiplex PCR, and TCRdb holds only the in-frame ones, with some missing. Counted here are tens of thousands of clones, roughly 94% occurring once; the ten biggest clones make up 4.8%. The sample in question was peripheral blood, obtained in the first trimester of pregnancy. The receptors come from a female donor in good health, enrolled as a control in a pregnancy study.

This clone was observed a single time. The V gene is TRBV29-1, the J gene TRBJ1-2; TRBD1 matches at 8 bases. The CDR3 covers 12 residues. Per the germline V gene, CDR1 is SQVTM and CDR2 is ANQGSEA. V shed 6 bases, J shed 5 bases, and the junction held 5 bases outside the gene matches. CDR3 in amino acids: CSVTGAGYGYTF. The CDR3 region has the DNA TGCAGCGTGACAGGGGCAGGGTATGGCTACACCTTC.

The rearrangement uses TRBV18 and TRBJ1-1; the match to TRBD1 covers 8 bases. J was trimmed by 4 bases and V by 6 bases; bases with no gene match: 7. The CDR3 sequence is 14 residues long. Germline-derived CDR1 and CDR2 are KGHSH and LQKENI. DNA for the CDR3: TGTGCCAGCTCCCAGTGGACAGGGCGCACTGAAGCTTTCTTT. Translated: CASSQWTGRTEAFF.

The chain links TRBV27 to TRBJ2-7, with TRBD1 matching 7 bases. Germline V gene lookup returns CDR1 MNHEY and CDR2 SMNVEV (reference sequence). The CDR3 sequence is 14 residues long. Losses at the gene ends were 2 bases for V and 8 bases for J; bases not matched to a gene: 9. The CDR3 DNA is TGTGCCAGCAGTTTAATTAGGGGGACAGCTAAGCAGTACTTC. Translated, it gives CASSLIRGTAKQYF.

CDR3 in DNA: TGTGCCAGCAGCTTGGCGAAAACAGCTGGAAACACCATATATTTT. Encoded protein: CASSLAKTAGNTIYF. The V call is TRBV5-5, the J call TRBJ1-3, with D unclear. Germline CDR1 is SGHKS and CDR2 is YYEKEE (reference sequence). CDR3 length: 15 amino acids. V was cut by 0 bases and J by 2 bases, with 9 bases left in between.

The chain recombines TRBV19 with TRBJ2-3, with 7 positions matching TRBD2. CDR3 length equals 15 residues. Germline V CDR1 and CDR2: LNHDA, SQIVND (reference sequence). Trimming at V came to 3 bases and at J to 0 bases, leaving 3 bases not matched to a gene. The CDR3 here is CASSMGAGSTDTQYF. The CDR3 region has the DNA TGTGCCAGTAGTATGGGAGCGGGGAGCACAGATACGCAGTATTTT.

The V gene is TRBV7-9, the J gene TRBJ1-1; 7 bases are shared with TRBD1. Per the germline V gene, CDR1 is SEHNR and CDR2 is FQNEAQ (reference sequence). Germline trimming cut 1 base from V and 1 base from J; bases unmatched to any gene: 3. The CDR3 runs to 15 residues. Written as DNA, the CDR3 is TGTGCCAGCAGCTTAGGGGACAGCCAGAACACTGAAGCTTTCTTT. Its translation is CASSLGDSQNTEAFF.

The rearrangement uses TRBV15 and TRBJ2-7; D might be TRBD2 (6 bases). This CDR3 is built from 15 residues. V lost 5 bases and J 0 bases, leaving 14 bases between the germline ends. Germline lookup yields CDR1 LNHNV and CDR2 YYDKDF (reference sequence). The CDR3 region is CATSPGGTSSYEQYF. In DNA, the CDR3 is TGTGCCACCAGCCCTGGCGGGACTTCCTCCTACGAGCAGTACTTC.

In DNA, the CDR3 is TGTGCCAGCTCACCAGAATTGGGCGACAGGGCGGAGACCCAGTACTTC. Translation: CASSPELGDRAETQYF. The rearrangement uses TRBV18 and TRBJ2-5; 7 bases line up with TRBD1. Germline loops: CDR1 KGHSH, CDR2 LQKENI. The CDR3 runs to 16 residues. J gave up 5 bases and V 2 bases, and 11 bases lay outside the gene matches.

The chain is built from TRBV27 and TRBJ2-7; 10 bases are shared with TRBD2. The germline gives CDR1 MNHEY, CDR2 SMNVEV (reference sequence). This CDR3 has 14 residues. With 6 bases clipped from V and 3 bases from J, the junction kept 5 bases outside the gene matches. CDR3 amino acids: CASRRLAGRYEQYF. In nucleotides, the CDR3 is TGTGCCAGCAGACGACTAGCGGGTCGCTACGAGCAGTACTTC.

The chain is built from TRBV30 and TRBJ2-1; 9 bases match TRBD2. The V segment lost 3 bases and the J segment 3 bases; nucleotides outside the gene matches: 18. CDR3 size: 19 residues. From germline, CDR1 is GTSNPN and CDR2 SVGIG (reference sequence). The CDR3 bases are TGTGCCTGGAGGATACTCCGTTTGCGGGAGGGCGAAATCTACAATGAGCAGTTCTTC. This sequence encodes CAWRILRLREGEIYNEQFF.

The chain joins TRBV15 to TRBJ2-1, with 7 bases that match TRBD2. J was trimmed by 7 bases and V by 2 bases; bases with no gene match: 5. Germline CDR1 reads LNHNV; CDR2 reads YYDKDF (reference sequence). The CDR3 has 14 residues. This CDR3 reads CATSRTSVWNEQFF. The CDR3 DNA is TGTGCCACCAGCAGAACTAGCGTTTGGAATGAGCAGTTCTTC.

The chain links TRBV11-2 to TRBJ2-7; D is possibly TRBD2 (6 bases). The germline V gene encodes CDR1 SGHAT and CDR2 FQNNGV. The CDR3 is 16 residues long. V shed 1 base and J shed 2 bases, with 15 bases lying between them. The CDR3 sequence is CASSLGPGVTPYEQYF. In DNA, the CDR3 is TGTGCCAGCAGCTTAGGTCCGGGGGTCACTCCCTACGAGCAGTACTTC. Full variable domain (outside the CDR3, taken from reference TRBV11-2 and TRBJ2-7): EAGVAQSPRYKIIEKRQSVAFWCNPISGHATLYWYQQILGQGPKLLIQFQNNGVVDDSQLPKDRFSAERLKGVDSTLKIQPAKLEDSAVYLCASSLGPGVTPYEQYFGPGTRLTVT.

The rearrangement links TRBV5-4 to TRBJ2-7, with 7 bases aligning to TRBD2. The ends lost 0 bases at V and 3 bases at J; junction bases unmatched: 6. Germline CDR1 reads SGHNT; CDR2 reads YYREEE (reference sequence). The CDR3 length is 15 residues. CDR3 amino acids: CASSLVGGGNYEQYF. CDR3 nucleotides: TGTGCCAGCAGCTTGGTGGGGGGGGGAAACTACGAGCAGTACTTC.

The rearrangement uses TRBV19 and TRBJ2-1; 11 bases match TRBD2. Germline V gene lookup returns CDR1 LNHDA and CDR2 SQIVND (reference sequence). The trim removed 5 bases at V and 7 bases at J, leaving 7 bases unmatched. This CDR3 is 15 amino acids long. This chain's CDR3 is CASSPGLAVSNEQFF. CDR3 nucleotides: TGTGCCAGTAGTCCGGGACTAGCGGTCTCGAATGAGCAGTTCTTC.

The gene calls are TRBV10-3 and TRBJ1-6; 11 bases are shared with TRBD1. The CDR3 totals 13 residues. Germline trimming cut 8 bases from V and 10 bases from J; bases unmatched to any gene: 4. Per the germline V gene, CDR1 is ENHRY and CDR2 is SYGVKD. CDR3 in DNA: TGTGCCATCGGACAGGGGGCTGGATCACCCCTCCACTTT. Translated: CAIGQGAGSPLHF.

V usage is TRBV6-1 and J usage is TRBJ2-1, with D tentatively TRBD1 (5 bases). Trimming removed 2 bases from V and 5 bases from J, with 13 bases in between. Germline CDR1 and CDR2: MNHNS and SASEGT. The CDR3 runs to 15 residues. CDR3 bases: TGTGCCAGCAGTGAACAGGGTATTACCCACAATGAGCAGTTCTTC. Translating gives CASSEQGITHNEQFF.

The chain carries TRBV4-1 and TRBJ2-1; 7 positions agree with TRBD2. V was clipped by 1 base and J by 8 bases; unmatched bases: 11. The germline gives CDR1 MGHRA, CDR2 YSYEKL. The CDR3 spans 16 residues. In nucleotides, the CDR3 is TGCGCCAGCAGCCAAGTCTCAGCGGGGCCCAGCGATGAGCAGTTCTTC. This encodes CASSQVSAGPSDEQFF.

The V call is TRBV10-3, the J call TRBJ1-6; 9 nucleotides align to TRBD1. There are 16 residues in the CDR3. CDR1 is ENHRY and CDR2 is SYGVKD in the germline V gene. Unmatched junction bases numbered 6, after V lost 2 bases and J lost 7 bases. The CDR3 sequence is CAISEDTGGWNSPLHF. Written as DNA, the CDR3 is TGTGCCATCAGTGAGGATACAGGGGGCTGGAATTCACCCCTCCACTTT.

The rearrangement joins TRBV15 to TRBJ1-5, with a weak D call TRBD1 (5 bases). The germline CDR1 and CDR2 sequences are LNHNV and YYDKDF (reference sequence). The V gene lost 3 bases and the J gene lost 6 bases, with 12 bases spanning the gap. The CDR3 runs to 14 residues. In DNA, the CDR3 is TGTGCCACCAGCAGCGACCCTGGGGCTCAGCCCCAGCATTTT. Protein product: CATSSDPGAQPQHF.

The gene calls are TRBV6-5 and TRBJ2-5; D may be TRBD1 (6 bases). The CDR3 runs to 15 residues. Trimming removed 6 bases from V and 4 bases from J, with 18 bases in between. The V gene's germline CDR1 is MNHEY and CDR2 SVGAGI. CDR3 residues: CASRPPFGGGETQYF. The CDR3 nucleotides read TGTGCCAGCAGACCGCCCTTTGGGGGCGGAGAGACCCAGTACTTC.

The rearrangement joins TRBV12-5 to TRBJ2-3; TRBD1 is a possible D gene (5 bases). V was pared by 6 bases and J by 3 bases, with 13 bases between. The CDR3 extends over 14 amino acids. In germline, CDR1 is LGHNT, CDR2 FRNRAP. The CDR3 spells CASGPAGITDTQYF. The CDR3, as DNA: TGTGCTAGTGGCCCGGCAGGGATAACAGATACGCAGTATTTT.

V gene TRBV6-5 combines with J gene TRBJ1-6; D unclear. Germline values: CDR1 MNHEY, CDR2 SVGAGI. Trimming took 4 bases from V and 11 from J, leaving 12 bases between them. CDR3 length: 13 amino acids. The CDR3 here is CASSSPRRAPLHF. Written as DNA, the CDR3 is TGTGCCAGCAGTTCCCCAAGGAGGGCACCCCTCCACTTT.